This T cell receptor beta chain was found in a study of CD8 T cells in Susac syndrome. Random hexamers served to reverse transcribe roughly 0.45 to 1 ug RNA. The immunoSEQ assay covered 54 Vbeta and 13 Jbeta segments for CDR3. TCRdb reanalysed the immunoSEQ multiplex PCR reads using MiXCR and keeps one entry per CDR3 protein. The data show more than 85,000 distinct CDR3 sequences, roughly 95% seen once. Sequencing of TCR beta covered CD8+ and CD4+ T cells obtained from blood. This CDR3 contains 20 residues. Germline V gene data show CDR1 as MGHDK and CDR2 as SYGVNS. V dropped 4 bases and J dropped 4; count of bases not matched to a gene: 22.

Sample: CD4+ T cells from PBMCs. The origin of this receptor is a human donor in good health. The chain uses TRBV25-1 and TRBJ2-3; 8 bases fit TRBD2. CDR3 sequence: CASSGNPPKRESRAADTQYF. The CDR3 DNA reads TGTGCCAGCAGTGGAAATCCCCCCAAGCGGGAGAGTAGGGCGGCAGATACGCAGTATTTT.